Below are 4 T cell receptor beta chains sequenced from a single sample in a study of glioma-infiltrating T cells after dendritic cell vaccination. Sequencing used immunoSEQ multiplex PCR; TCRdb keeps in-frame clones, though not all of them. Among 55,000 to 70,000 clones listed, about 81% were seen once. This material consisted of blood, taken before dendritic cell vaccination. The source of these receptors is a human donor with glioblastoma.

The chain carries TRBV6-1 and TRBJ2-7; possible D gene TRBD2, 6 bases. V dropped 4 bases and J dropped 7 bases, with 14 bases sitting between them. From germline, CDR1 is MNHNS and CDR2 SASEGT. This CDR3 has 13 residues. CDR3 coding DNA: TGTGCCAGCAGTGGGAGGGCCGGGTTAGAGCAGTACTTC. Its protein product is CASSGRAGLEQYF.

The chain carries TRBV27 and TRBJ2-3; D is possibly TRBD2 (6 bases). With 6 bases removed from V and 4 bases from J, the gap between germline ends came to 23 bases. Germline CDR1 and CDR2: MNHEY and SMNVEV (reference sequence). The CDR3 length is 17 residues. The CDR3 nucleotides are TGTGCCAGCAGACCTGGCTCCGGGGGTCGCGGGGCAGATACGCAGTATTTT. This gives the protein CASRPGSGGRGADTQYF.

Only a few counts were recorded for this clone. The J gene is TRBJ2-5, the V gene TRBV2; D may be TRBD2 (6 bases). V was shortened by 2 bases and J by 4 bases, with 14 bases between the two germline ends. The CDR3 runs 15 residues. CDR1 and CDR2 (germline): SNHLY, FYNNEI. This CDR3 is CASSELRTGVETQYF. The CDR3 DNA follows: TGTGCCAGCAGTGAACTTCGTACGGGGGTAGAGACCCAGTACTTC.

The chain carries TRBV13 and TRBJ2-7; TRBD1 matches 8 bases. The CDR3 spans 16 residues. Looked up from germline, CDR1 is PRHDT and CDR2 is FYEKMQ (reference sequence). V lost 4 bases, J lost 2 bases, and 10 bases stayed unmatched. The CDR3 spells CASSSHHGQGTYEQYF. In DNA, the CDR3 is TGTGCCAGCAGCTCACATCACGGACAGGGTACCTACGAGCAGTACTTC.